This T cell receptor beta chain was captured by sequencing in a study of T cells in Graves' hyperthyroidism and ophthalmopathy. The overall study: Peripheral blood samples were taken at initial diagnosis, prior to any treatment. Study outcomes and limitations: Blood also contained most expanded thyroid clonotypes above 0.001. In the analysis, a 13 V-J model separated ophthalmopathy from stable hyperthyroidism.

The CDR3 regions of TCR beta were amplified from RNA transcripts. TCR CDR3 underwent first-round RT-PCR with the HTBI primer set. TCRdb analysed the multiplex PCR reads with MiXCR anew, one entry per CDR3 protein. The data contain about 600,000 distinct CDR3 sequences, approximately 16% of them singletons. In the case of this clonotype: Its antigen is not known. A much larger clonotype is one base distant, so this may be a read error.

More than 9.5 ml fresh peripheral blood yielded the PBMCs. CDR1 is SGHVS, CDR2 FNYEAQ, per germline. This CDR3 region has 17 residues. J gave up 12 bases and V 5 bases, and 18 bases lay outside the gene matches. The sample taken for sequencing was blood. The sequence derives from a woman aged 40 to 50 with Graves' ophthalmopathy. The V gene is TRBV7-6, the J gene TRBJ2-1, with TRBD2 matching over 11 bases. The CDR3 DNA sequence: TGTGCCAGCAGCCGAGACAGCCTAGCGGGAGGTGGACATGGGCAGTTCTTC. This gives the protein CASSRDSLAGGGHGQFF.